This entry lists 7 T cell receptor beta chains sequenced from one sample in a study of human thymus T cells. Assay used: immunoSEQ multiplex PCR; TCRdb lists only in-frame clones, some missing. The table lists 75,000 to 90,000 clones, 90% to 98% of them singletons. Thymic resections from corrective heart surgery supplied the tissue. The material sequenced was thymus tissue. The source is a boy less than two years old with a congenital heart defect but otherwise immunologically healthy.

The V gene is TRBV25-1, the J gene TRBJ1-5, with D perhaps matching TRBD1 (5 bases). The CDR3 length is 18 residues. Germline V gene lookup returns CDR1 MGHDK and CDR2 SYGVNS. V lost 3 bases, J lost 0 bases, and 18 bases lay in between. Written as DNA, the CDR3 is TGTGCCAGCAGTGATTCTGGGGGGAAGAAAAATAGCAATCAGCCCCAGCATTTT. Its protein is CASSDSGGKKNSNQPQHF. Supplemented by reference TRBV25-1 and TRBJ1-5, the full variable domain reads EADIYQTPRYLVIGTGKKITLECSQTMGHDKMYWYQQDPGMELHLIHYSYGVNSTEKGDLSSESTVSRIRTEHFPLTLESARPSHTSQYLCASSDSGGKKNSNQPQHFGDGTRLSIL.

V gene TRBV5-4 combines with J gene TRBJ2-5; 8 bases fit TRBD1. Trimming at V came to 4 bases and at J to 4 bases, leaving 6 bases not matched to a gene. In germline, CDR1 is SGHNT, CDR2 YYREEE (reference sequence). This CDR3 contains 14 residues. CDR3 in DNA: TGTGCCAGCAGCCCACCACAGGGGGGAGAGACCCAGTACTTC. Protein product: CASSPPQGGETQYF.

V gene TRBV30 combines with J gene TRBJ1-3; D is perhaps TRBD1 (5 bases). The germline CDR1 and CDR2 sequences are GTSNPN and SVGIG (reference sequence). Trimming removed 0 bases at V and 5 bases at J, with 8 bases between. The CDR3 has 13 residues. The CDR3: CAWSVQGRNTIYF. CDR3 in DNA: TGTGCCTGGAGTGTGCAGGGCCGAAACACCATATATTTT.

The chain joins TRBV11-2 to TRBJ2-3; D might be TRBD1 (5 bases). V lost 2 bases, J lost 2 bases, and 14 bases lay in between. This CDR3 spans 16 amino acids. Germline CDR1 SGHAT, CDR2 FQNNGV. CDR3 sequence reads: CASSLMGPGHTDTQYF. CDR3 in DNA: TGTGCCAGCAGCTTAATGGGTCCAGGGCACACAGATACGCAGTATTTT.

The chain carries TRBV9 and TRBJ2-1; 7 nucleotides agree with TRBD1. The V gene end was trimmed by 7 bases and the J gene end by 7 bases; junction bases not matched to a gene: 11. Germline V CDR1 and CDR2: SGDLS, YYNGEE. The CDR3 contains 14 residues. In DNA form, the CDR3 reads TGTGCCAGCGAGAAGAGACAGGGCCGTAATGAGCAGTTCTTC. It translates to CASEKRQGRNEQFF.

The gene calls are TRBV4-3 and TRBJ1-3; 7 nucleotides align to TRBD1. This CDR3 spans 16 amino acids. Germline CDR1 LGHNA, CDR2 YSLEER. After removal of 0 bases from V and 3 bases from J, the junction contained 5 bases not matched to a gene. CDR3 bases: TGCGCCAGCAGCCAAGACAGGGGGGCAGATGGAAACACCATATATTTT. It translates to CASSQDRGADGNTIYF.

The rearrangement links TRBV6-1 to TRBJ1-2, with 10 bases lining up with TRBD1. After removal of 7 bases from V and 6 bases from J, the junction contained 5 bases not matched to a gene. Per the germline V gene, CDR1 is MNHNS and CDR2 is SASEGT. This CDR3 comprises 13 residues. The CDR3 sequence is CASTDRGPHGYTF. The CDR3, as DNA: TGTGCCAGCACCGACAGGGGGCCTCATGGCTACACCTTC.